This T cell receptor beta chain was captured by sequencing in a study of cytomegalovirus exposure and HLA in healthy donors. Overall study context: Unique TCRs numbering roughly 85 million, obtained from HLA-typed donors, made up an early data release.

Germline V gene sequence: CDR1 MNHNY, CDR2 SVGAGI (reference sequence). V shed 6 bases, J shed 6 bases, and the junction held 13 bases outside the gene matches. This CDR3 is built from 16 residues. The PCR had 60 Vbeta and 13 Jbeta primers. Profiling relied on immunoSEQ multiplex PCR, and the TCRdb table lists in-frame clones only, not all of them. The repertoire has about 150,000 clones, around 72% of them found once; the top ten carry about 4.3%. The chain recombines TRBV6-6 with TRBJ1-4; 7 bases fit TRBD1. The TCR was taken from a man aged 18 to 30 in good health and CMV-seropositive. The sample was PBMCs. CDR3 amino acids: CASRLSTRGRDEKLFF. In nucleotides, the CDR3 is TGTGCCAGCAGACTCTCGACGAGGGGGCGGGATGAAAAACTGTTTTTT.